These T cell receptor beta chains were read from a single sample in a study of T cells in localized non-small cell lung cancer. Using immunoSEQ multiplex PCR, the repertoire was profiled, and TCRdb retains in-frame clones only, with some absent. In the table there are about 20,000 clones, 75% to 90% of which are singletons. Source: peripheral blood, taken before any cancer treatment. The receptors stem from a man aged 35 to 69 with stage I lung adenocarcinoma. The conserved cysteine and the conserved F or W are not part of the CDR3 here. Fields, in order: J gene, V gene, D gene, CDR3 protein. The D gene is left open where the match is weak.

>TRBJ2-1|TRBV2|TRBD2
ASSSGRGYNEQF
>TRBJ2-7|TRBV19|NA
ASRGSMSYEQY
>TRBJ1-1|TRBV28|NA
ASSFTWAENSTTTGNTEAF
>TRBJ1-1|TRBV15|NA
ATSSKGTEAF
>TRBJ2-3|TRBV9|TRBD2
ASSVRGRAGRTDTQY
>TRBJ1-2|TRBV4-2|TRBD1
ASSSRDRGLANYGYT
>TRBJ1-1|TRBV6-6|NA
ASKLQSGAF
>TRBJ1-1|TRBV11-2|NA
ASSLASWGTEAF
>TRBJ1-6|TRBV18|NA
ASSPAGAVNSPLH
>TRBJ2-1|TRBV19|NA
ASSIDGVTQF
>TRBJ2-1|TRBV5-4|TRBD2
ASSSAFGTSGGDNEQF
>TRBJ1-4|TRBV7-2|NA
ASSSLTRGNEKLF
>TRBJ2-3|TRBV18|NA
ASSPAGRTTDTQY
>TRBJ2-3|TRBV5-4|NA
ASSLASVPGTDTQY
>TRBJ2-7|TRBV5-4|NA
ASSLGGPSSYEQY
>TRBJ1-1|TRBV2|NA
ASSIFDTEAF
>TRBJ2-3|TRBV27|NA
ASSLGHSTDTQY
>TRBJ2-2|TRBV11-3|NA
ASSEGPTRELF
>TRBJ2-7|TRBV28|NA
ASSLTQIIYEQY
>TRBJ2-3|TRBV9|TRBD2
ASSGRTSAADTQY
>TRBJ2-7|TRBV10-1|TRBD1
ASSEAGGGEQY
>TRBJ2-7|TRBV6-5|TRBD2
ASRAGAGYEQY
>TRBJ1-1|TRBV5-1|NA
ASSPNTQGMNTEAF
>TRBJ2-6|TRBV19|TRBD1
ASSLGQGTSGANVLT
>TRBJ1-1|TRBV4-1|NA
ASSLSMGMNTEAF
>TRBJ2-7|TRBV27|TRBD2
ASSQGGSSYEQY
>TRBJ1-5|TRBV27|NA
ASSLSTRNQPQH
>TRBJ2-3|TRBV5-1|TRBD1
ASSLARTGGKDTQY
>TRBJ2-5|TRBV4-2|TRBD2
ASSHTSGRAEETQY
>TRBJ1-5|TRBV19|NA
ASSSPQGAHQPQH
>TRBJ2-7|TRBV29-1|NA
SGGSSYEQY
>TRBJ2-7|TRBV5-1|TRBD2
ASAGTSASRRD
>TRBJ2-1|TRBV7-9|TRBD2
ASSLGGGGTYNEQF
>TRBJ1-1|TRBV6-5|NA
ASSPLTGVNTEAF
>TRBJ1-5|TRBV27|TRBD1
ASSDLWTGTNQPQH
>TRBJ2-3|TRBV11-3|TRBD2
ASSFGTSGGTDTQY
>TRBJ2-5|TRBV11-2|NA
ASSLVRGWQETQY
>TRBJ1-5|TRBV6-6|NA
ASSTEGQPQH
>TRBJ2-2|TRBV30|TRBD2
ALDRASGTGELF
>TRBJ1-2|TRBV7-9|TRBD1
ASSFSGGQSYGYT
>TRBJ1-3|TRBV28|NA
ASSLGRPGNTIY
>TRBJ1-2|TRBV6-1|NA
ASSEAGYYGYT
>TRBJ2-7|TRBV4-2|NA
ASSRGVSYEQY
>TRBJ2-5|TRBV6-1|TRBD2
ASSRGTSRETQY
>TRBJ2-1|TRBV19|TRBD2
ASSNRLKGLAANEQF
>TRBJ2-3|TRBV7-6|TRBD1
ASSPRQGTTDTQY
>TRBJ2-1|TRBV2|TRBD2
ASYGEGQSGGIYNEQF
>TRBJ1-3|TRBV5-6|NA
ASRRSGNTIY
>TRBJ2-1|TRBV7-3|NA
ASSLTIGEQF
>TRBJ2-3|TRBV19|TRBD2
ASTDSGGFDTQY